This paragraph covers one T cell receptor beta chain sequence. This sample is drawn from a study of blood T cell repertoires in COVID-19. About the study: From the United States, Italy and Spain came samples of acute and convalescent COVID-19. The cDNA or gDNA used as material had been derived from T cells, B-cell-depleted T cells, or PBMCs.

The authors' processing: By means of reference gene primer amplification, nucleated cell counts were estimated. Using immunoSEQ multiplex PCR, the repertoire was profiled, and TCRdb retains in-frame clones only, with some absent. The V and J calls and clone size were taken over from that table, and D and trimming were inferred from the DNA. The repertoire holds over 150,000 clones, with about 86% as singletons. This CDR3 comprises 17 residues. With V trimmed by 3 bases and J by 1 base, 2 bases remained unmatched. Germline V lookup: CDR1 KGHDR, CDR2 SFDVKD. The gene calls are TRBV24-1 and TRBJ2-3, with TRBD2 identical over 14 bases. This TCR was sampled from a man between 65 and 80 years old with active or convalescent COVID-19. Sequencing was performed on peripheral blood. The CDR3 reads CATSDPGLAGGTDTQYF. For the CDR3, the DNA is TGTGCCACCAGTGATCCGGGACTAGCGGGGGGCACAGATACGCAGTATTTT.